The 29 T cell receptor beta chains given below trace back to one sample, sequenced in a study of cytomegalovirus exposure and HLA in healthy donors. TCRdb's table, derived via immunoSEQ multiplex PCR, lists solely in-frame clones and lacks some. The data show roughly 140,000 clones, 85% to 90% seen once. Sequencing was performed on PBMCs. The receptors derive from a woman between 18 and 30 years old in good health and CMV-seropositive.

The rearrangement uses TRBV18 and TRBJ2-2; TRBD1 matches at 8 bases. The CDR3 extends over 16 amino acids. Trimming removed 1 base from V and 1 base from J; junction bases left unmatched: 2. Germline V gene lookup returns CDR1 KGHSH and CDR2 LQKENI. As DNA, the CDR3 is TGTGCCAGCTCACCACGGACAGGGTGGAACACCGGGGAGCTGTTTTTT. As protein: CASSPRTGWNTGELFF.

The chain couples TRBV15 to TRBJ2-4; 9 positions match TRBD2. CDR3 size: 20 residues. V gave up 0 bases and J gave up 1 base; unmatched junction bases: 13. CDR1 is LNHNV, CDR2 YYDKDF, per germline (reference sequence). CDR3 protein: CATSRDEAGGPRRAKNIQYF. Written as DNA, the CDR3 is TGTGCCACCAGCAGAGATGAAGCGGGAGGCCCCCGGAGGGCCAAAAACATTCAGTACTTC.

J is TRBJ2-5 and V is TRBV11-2; 12 positions match TRBD2. From germline, CDR1 is SGHAT and CDR2 FQNNGV. Unmatched junction bases numbered 8, after V lost 3 bases and J lost 3 bases. The CDR3 loop spans 17 amino acids. The CDR3 region is CASSFIPSGRAEETQYF. The CDR3 DNA reads TGTGCCAGCAGCTTCATCCCTAGCGGGAGGGCCGAAGAGACCCAGTACTTC. Drawing the rest from reference TRBV11-2 and TRBJ2-5, the complete variable domain is EAGVAQSPRYKIIEKRQSVAFWCNPISGHATLYWYQQILGQGPKLLIQFQNNGVVDDSQLPKDRFSAERLKGVDSTLKIQPAKLEDSAVYLCASSFIPSGRAEETQYFGPGTRLLVL.

This chain connects TRBV7-9 to TRBJ2-1, with no clear D. The CDR3 length is 15 residues. Trimming pared 3 bases from V and 0 bases from J, leaving 9 bases between. Germline V gene lookup returns CDR1 SEHNR and CDR2 FQNEAQ (reference sequence). The CDR3 region is CASSLEASSYNEQFF. The CDR3 coding sequence is TGTGCCAGCAGCTTGGAAGCGAGCTCCTACAATGAGCAGTTCTTC.

This rearrangement joins TRBV10-2 to TRBJ2-6; 7 bases agree with TRBD2. The germline V gene has CDR1 WSHSY and CDR2 SAAADI. The CDR3 spans 15 residues. Trimming at V came to 4 bases and at J to 9 bases, leaving 9 bases not matched to a gene. CDR3 sequence (DNA): TGCGCCAGCAGTGTGGTCCAGCGGGATATCAACGTCCTGACTTTC. Translation gives CASSVVQRDINVLTF.

This chain connects TRBV27 to TRBJ1-5; a possible D gene is TRBD1 (6 bases). The germline V gene encodes CDR1 MNHEY and CDR2 SMNVEV (reference sequence). The CDR3 is made up of 14 amino acids. Between the trimmed V and J ends, which lost 5 bases and 2 bases, there was a span of 10 bases. The CDR3 sequence: CASSLRQGNQPQHF. CDR3 DNA: TGTGCCAGCAGTCTGCGACAGGGCAATCAGCCCCAGCATTTT.

A word on this clone: The junction differs from germline at one of its ends, possibly a read error. The chain couples TRBV23-1 to TRBJ2-7; D is undetermined. TRBV23-1 is identified as an open reading frame with a role that is uncertain. The CDR3 spans 11 residues. CDR3 protein: CASSQIYGQYF. The DNA of the CDR3 is TGCGCCAGCAGTCAAATCTACGGGCAGTACTTC.

The CDR3 bases are TGTGCCAGCAGCCGACAGAGGTCCGGCTACAATGAGCAGTTCTTC. This encodes CASSRQRSGYNEQFF. The chain joins TRBV11-3 to TRBJ2-1; D perhaps matches TRBD1 (5 bases). Germline CDR1 and CDR2: SGHNT and YENEEA. The CDR3 length is 15 residues. The V end lost 5 bases, the J end lost 3 bases, and 14 bases lay between the germline ends.

The chain couples TRBV14 to TRBJ2-5; tentatively, D is TRBD1 (5 bases). Trimming removed 3 bases from V and 7 bases from J, with 18 bases in between. The CDR3 spans 15 residues. In germline, CDR1 is SGHDN, CDR2 FVKESK. The DNA for the CDR3 is TGTGCCAGCAGCCAGTTCGCCAGGGATCTTGGGACCCAGTACTTC. The encoded protein is CASSQFARDLGTQYF. The full variable domain, rest sourced from reference TRBV14 and TRBJ2-5, is EAGVTQFPSHSVIEKGQTVTLRCDPISGHDNLYWYRRVMGKEIKFLLHFVKESKQDESGMPNNRFLAERTGGTYSTLKVQPAELEDSGVYFCASSQFARDLGTQYFGPGTRLLVL.

The V gene is TRBV29-1, the J gene TRBJ2-7, with 8 nucleotides matching TRBD1. With 1 base clipped from V and 3 bases from J, the junction kept 5 bases outside the gene matches. The germline V gene encodes CDR1 SQVTM and CDR2 ANQGSEA. The CDR3 has 14 residues. The CDR3 loop reads CSVEVQGALYEQYF. CDR3 bases: TGCAGCGTTGAAGTCCAGGGGGCCCTCTACGAGCAGTACTTC.

J is TRBJ2-2 and V is TRBV10-2; 13 bases are a match to TRBD2. CDR1 and CDR2 (germline): WSHSY, SAAADI. The CDR3 runs to 16 residues. Trimming took 7 bases from V and 0 from J; bases not matched to a gene: 2. The CDR3 reads CASTGTSGTNTGELFF. In nucleotides, the CDR3 is TGCGCCAGCACAGGGACTAGCGGGACGAACACCGGGGAGCTGTTTTTT.

This chain uses TRBV5-1 with TRBJ2-3; possibly TRBD2 for D (5 bases). The CDR3 totals 17 residues. Germline CDR1 and CDR2: SGHRS and YFSETQ. V was shortened by 6 bases and J by 0 bases, with 20 bases between the two germline ends. The chain's CDR3 is CASTPSYGVLSTDTQYF. For the CDR3, the DNA is TGCGCCAGCACCCCCTCTTACGGGGTCTTGAGCACAGATACGCAGTATTTT.

The chain couples TRBV6-6 to TRBJ2-7; TRBD1 aligns across 9 bases. Unmatched junction bases numbered 10, after V lost 8 bases and J lost 5 bases. The germline V gene encodes CDR1 MNHNY and CDR2 SVGAGI (reference sequence). There are 14 residues in the CDR3. The CDR3 loop reads CASGDGTGLDEQYF. The CDR3 nucleotides read TGTGCCAGCGGGGACGGGACAGGGCTCGACGAGCAGTACTTC.

The rearrangement links TRBV2 to TRBJ1-6; 7 bases align to TRBD1. The CDR3 runs 12 residues. V gave up 9 bases and J gave up 6 bases; unmatched junction bases: 2. Looked up from germline, CDR1 is SNHLY and CDR2 is FYNNEI. The CDR3 DNA reads TGTGCCAGGGGACAGCCTAATTCACCCCTCCACTTT. This gives the protein CARGQPNSPLHF.

The J gene is TRBJ2-3, the V gene TRBV10-2; D is possibly TRBD2 (5 bases). Germline V gives CDR1 WSHSY, CDR2 SAAADI. This CDR3 contains 12 residues. The V end lost 4 bases, the J end lost 6 bases, and 8 bases lay between the germline ends. The CDR3 loop reads CASSAGKDTQYF. The CDR3 nucleotides read TGCGCCAGCAGTGCCGGGAAGGATACGCAGTATTTT.

The chain is built from TRBV5-1 and TRBJ2-3; 9 bases are shared with TRBD2. J gave up 4 bases and V 0 bases, and 6 bases lay outside the gene matches. This CDR3 contains 16 residues. Germline CDR1 and CDR2: SGHRS and YFSETQ. DNA for the CDR3: TGCGCCAGCAGCTTGGGTCTAGCGGGAAGGGCAGATACGCAGTATTTT. Protein product: CASSLGLAGRADTQYF.

CDR3 coding DNA: TGTGCCAGCAGTCCCAGACTAGCGGGAGTATACGAGCAGTACTTC. Its translation: CASSPRLAGVYEQYF. The gene calls are TRBV28 and TRBJ2-7, with TRBD2 matching 12 bases. The germline V gene has CDR1 MDHEN and CDR2 SYDVKM. The CDR3 has 15 amino acids. V dropped 5 bases and J dropped 4; count of bases not matched to a gene: 6.

This clone has just a few counts. The CDR3: CASASEIQETQYF. CDR3 coding DNA: TGTGCCAGCGCTAGCGAGATCCAAGAGACCCAGTACTTC. The gene calls are TRBV11-3 and TRBJ2-5; possibly TRBD2 for D (6 bases). The germline gives CDR1 SGHNT, CDR2 YENEEA. The CDR3 length is 13 residues. Between the trimmed V and J ends, which lost 8 bases and 1 base, there was a span of 11 bases.

This clone came up a few times. The chain employs TRBV2 and TRBJ2-5, with D possibly TRBD1 on 5 matching bases. The germline CDR1 and CDR2 sequences are SNHLY and FYNNEI. The CDR3 has 14 residues. Trimming removed 1 base from V and 5 bases from J, with 11 bases in between. This CDR3 reads CASSEVGAGETQYF. CDR3 DNA: TGTGCCAGCAGTGAAGTTGGGGCAGGGGAGACCCAGTACTTC. The entire variable domain, with the rest obtained from reference TRBV2 and TRBJ2-5, is as follows: EPEVTQTPSHQVTQMGQEVILRCVPISNHLYFYWYRQILGQKVEFLVSFYNNEISEKSEIFDDQFSVERPDGSNFTLKIRSTKLEDSAMYFCASSEVGAGETQYFGPGTRLLVL.

The V and J genes are TRBV10-1 and TRBJ2-4, with 12 bases that match TRBD2. The CDR3 has 17 residues. Per the germline V gene, CDR1 is WNHNN and CDR2 is SYGVQD (reference sequence). The V and J ends lost 3 bases and 4 bases, in that order; junction bases with no gene match: 7. Written as DNA, the CDR3 is TGCGCCAGCAGTGACATGGCTAGCGGGAGGGGGAAAAACATTCAGTACTTC. It specifies CASSDMASGRGKNIQYF.

This clone was detected only once. This rearrangement joins TRBV7-2 to TRBJ2-7, with D possibly matching TRBD1 (6 bases). This CDR3 has 14 residues. Germline values: CDR1 SGHTA, CDR2 FQGNSA. V was pared by 4 bases and J by 6 bases, with 16 bases between. The CDR3 region has the DNA TGTGCCAGCAGCTCCACGGGGACATTAGGCGAGCAGTACTTC. Protein sequence: CASSSTGTLGEQYF.

V usage is TRBV20-1 and J usage is TRBJ2-7, with TRBD1 as a possible D gene (5 bases). The germline V gene encodes CDR1 DFQATT and CDR2 SNEGSKA (reference sequence). V shed 6 bases and J shed 6 bases, with 12 bases lying between them. The CDR3 has 11 amino acids. This CDR3 is CSARTDSEQYF. The CDR3 DNA reads as TGCAGTGCCCGGACCGACAGCGAGCAGTACTTC.

This rearrangement joins TRBV28 to TRBJ2-5; 7 bases line up with TRBD1. CDR3 length: 12 amino acids. V lost 6 bases to trimming and J lost 3 bases; unmatched junction nucleotides: 1. Germline loops: CDR1 MDHEN, CDR2 SYDVKM. CDR3 in amino acids: CASSQGEETQYF. CDR3 DNA sequence: TGTGCCAGCAGCCAGGGGGAAGAGACCCAGTACTTC. Supplemented by reference TRBV28 and TRBJ2-5, the full variable domain reads DVKVTQSSRYLVKRTGEKVFLECVQDMDHENMFWYRQDPGLGLRLIYFSYDVKMKEKGDIPEGYSVSREKKERFSLILESASTNQTSMYLCASSQGEETQYFGPGTRLLVL.

The V call is TRBV2, the J call TRBJ1-5; 7 bases match TRBD1. The CDR3 has 17 amino acids. In germline, CDR1 is SNHLY, CDR2 FYNNEI. J gave up 5 bases and V 0 bases, and 10 bases lay outside the gene matches. Here the CDR3 reads CASSEALPGGYDQPQHF. The CDR3 nucleotides read TGTGCCAGCAGTGAAGCGCTGCCAGGGGGTTATGATCAGCCCCAGCATTTT.

The chain has TRBV7-2 and TRBJ2-7; D is perhaps TRBD1 (6 bases). Trimming pared 6 bases from V and 5 bases from J, leaving 17 bases between. This CDR3 spans 14 amino acids. Germline V gene data show CDR1 as SGHTA and CDR2 as FQGNSA. CDR3 sequence reads: CASRRNRDIDEQYF. CDR3 bases: TGTGCCAGCAGACGTAACCGGGACATTGACGAGCAGTACTTC.

This chain links TRBV6-1 with TRBJ2-3; maybe TRBD1 (6 bases). V gave up 4 bases and J gave up 1 base, with 12 bases separating them. The germline CDR1 and CDR2 sequences are MNHNS and SASEGT. The CDR3 totals 15 residues. This CDR3 is CASSGGHLGTDTQYF. CDR3 coding DNA: TGTGCCAGCAGTGGGGGACACCTAGGCACAGATACGCAGTATTTT.

The chain couples TRBV6-1 to TRBJ2-3; 8 bases are a match to TRBD2. This CDR3 is 15 amino acids long. The junction had 7 bases not matched to a gene; V was cut back by 6 bases and J by 2 bases. Germline V gives CDR1 MNHNS, CDR2 SASEGT. The CDR3 here is CASRTTSGHTDTQYF. The CDR3 bases are TGTGCCAGCAGGACTACTAGCGGCCACACAGATACGCAGTATTTT.

The chain carries TRBV30 and TRBJ2-7; D possibly corresponds to TRBD1 (5 bases). V was pared by 0 bases and J by 3 bases, with 9 bases between. Per germline, CDR1 GTSNPN and CDR2 SVGIG (reference sequence). This CDR3 region has 13 residues. Here the CDR3 reads CAWSVRGHYEQYF. CDR3 bases: TGTGCCTGGAGTGTAAGGGGCCACTACGAGCAGTACTTC.

This clone is a singleton in its sample. The chain uses TRBV29-1 and TRBJ2-1; a possible D gene is TRBD2 (5 bases). From germline, CDR1 is SQVTM and CDR2 ANQGSEA. The CDR3 runs to 13 residues. V was shortened by 1 base and J by 4 bases, with 8 bases between the two germline ends. The CDR3 DNA reads as TGCAGCGTTGAAGGCCTAGCTTACAATGAGCAGTTCTTC. Amino acid sequence: CSVEGLAYNEQFF.